These T cell receptor beta chains were read from a single sample in a study of blood T cell repertoires in COVID-19. Here immunoSEQ multiplex PCR was the method, and the copy in TCRdb shows in-frame clones only, minus some. This table holds about 430,000 clones, 80% to 90% found once. Sequences were obtained from peripheral blood. The receptors stem from a man younger than 35 with COVID-19, enrolled during active disease. Both conserved end residues are part of each CDR3. The D gene is left open where the match is weak. Size values are once, few and many counts, or a class for expanded clones, and some rows have none.

size | J | V | D | CDR3 | DNA
. | TRBJ2-5 | TRBV9 | TRBD2 | CASSAQIFAGGALETQYF | TGTGCCAGCAGCGCCCAGATTTTCGCGGGGGGGGCACTGGAGACCCAGTACTTC
. | TRBJ1-1 | TRBV2 | . | CASSEGRADTEAFF | TGTGCCAGCAGTGAGGGCAGGGCGGACACTGAAGCTTTCTTT
. | TRBJ1-1 | TRBV19 | . | CASNVRMNTEAFF | TGTGCCAGTAATGTGAGGATGAACACTGAAGCTTTCTTT
. | TRBJ1-4 | TRBV3-1/TRBV3-2 | . | CATSVTATNEKLFF | TGTGCCACCTCGGTGACAGCAACTAATGAAAAACTGTTTTTT
. | TRBJ2-2 | TRBV3-1/TRBV3-2 | . | CASSQNSNTGELFF | TGTGCCAGCAGCCAAAACTCGAACACCGGGGAGCTGTTTTTT
. | TRBJ1-1 | TRBV24-1 | TRBD1 | CATRRQGRTEAFF | TGTGCCACACGGAGACAGGGGAGGACTGAAGCTTTCTTT
. | TRBJ1-4 | TRBV25-1 | . | CASRRQEWDEKLFF | TGTGCCAGCAGACGACAGGAGTGGGATGAAAAACTGTTTTTT
. | TRBJ1-4 | TRBV27 | TRBD1 | CASSRQGAFNEKLFF | TGTGCCAGCAGTAGACAGGGGGCCTTTAATGAAAAACTGTTTTTT
. | TRBJ1-2 | TRBV30 | TRBD1 | CAWALDREYGYTF | TGTGCCTGGGCCCTCGACAGGGAGTATGGCTACACCTTC
. | TRBJ2-5 | TRBV5-4 | TRBD1 | CASSETGAETQYF | TGTGCCAGCAGCGAGACAGGGGCAGAGACCCAGTACTTC
. | TRBJ2-3 | TRBV14 | . | CASSPYRYTDTQYF | TGTGCCAGCAGCCCGTACCGGTACACAGATACGCAGTATTTT
. | TRBJ1-5 | TRBV2 | TRBD1 | CASKEQGFQPQHF | TGTGCCAGCAAAGAACAGGGGTTTCAGCCCCAGCATTTT
. | TRBJ2-1 | TRBV5-1 | . | CASSFSTSGQGYNEQFF | TGCGCCAGCAGCTTCTCAACTTCGGGACAAGGCTACAATGAGCAGTTCTTC
. | TRBJ2-6 | TRBV5-4 | . | CASSLVGVSGANVLTF | TGTGCCAGCAGCTTGGTCGGTGTCTCTGGGGCCAACGTCCTGACTTTC
. | TRBJ1-3 | TRBV7-3 | TRBD1 | CASSRQGQGASENTIYF | TGTGCCAGCAGCCGACAGGGACAGGGGGCGAGTGAAAACACCATATATTTT
. | TRBJ1-6 | TRBV2 | . | CASSNGDSPLHF | TGTGCCAGCTCGAACGGGGATTCACCCCTCCACTTT
. | TRBJ1-5 | TRBV11-2 | TRBD1 | CASSLGPGQGNQPQHF | TGTGCCAGCAGCTTAGGGCCCGGACAGGGGAATCAGCCCCAGCATTTT
. | TRBJ2-5 | TRBV6-1 | . | CASSEPGTGETQYF | TGTGCCAGCAGTGAGCCCGGGACTGGAGAGACCCAGTACTTC
once | TRBJ2-7 | TRBV10-3 | TRBD2 | CAIAARLAGEGSYEQYF | TGTGCCATCGCGGCAAGGCTAGCGGGAGAGGGTTCCTACGAGCAGTACTTC
. | TRBJ2-5 | TRBV24-1 | . | CATSEGQSYQETQYF | TGTGCCACCAGTGAAGGACAGAGTTACCAAGAGACCCAGTACTTC
. | TRBJ2-7 | TRBV5-8 | . | CASTIRSYEQYF | TGTGCCAGCACGATCAGATCCTACGAGCAGTACTTC
. | TRBJ2-7 | TRBV10-3 | . | CAIAREEPYEQYF | TGTGCCATCGCCAGGGAGGAACCCTACGAGCAGTACTTC
. | TRBJ2-1 | TRBV5-1 | TRBD2 | CASSTASGPFNEQFF | TGCGCCAGTTCTACGGCTAGCGGGCCATTCAATGAGCAGTTCTTC
. | TRBJ1-2 | TRBV5-6 | . | CASSSTAAGDYGYTF | TGTGCCAGCAGCTCGACAGCGGCGGGGGACTATGGCTACACCTTC
. | TRBJ2-3 | TRBV6-5 | TRBD1 | CASSYSRQGTDTQYF | TGTGCCAGCAGTTACTCAAGACAGGGAACAGATACGCAGTATTTT
. | TRBJ2-3 | TRBV6-5 | TRBD2 | CASTSGGAKDTQYF | TGTGCCAGCACTAGCGGGGGGGCGAAAGATACGCAGTATTTT
. | TRBJ2-5 | TRBV20-1 | TRBD2 | CSASMARTSGGKIQETQYF | TGCAGTGCTAGTATGGCGAGGACTAGCGGGGGGAAGATCCAAGAGACCCAGTACTTC
. | TRBJ2-3 | TRBV10-2 | TRBD2 | CASRVMGGTQYF | TGCGCCAGCAGGGTTATGGGGGGGACGCAGTATTTT
. | TRBJ2-7 | TRBV7-9 | TRBD2 | CASSLAGTSGAYEQYF | TGTGCCAGCAGCTTAGCGGGGACTAGCGGGGCGTACGAGCAGTACTTC
. | TRBJ1-4 | TRBV19 | TRBD1 | CASTTGESEKLFF | TGTGCCAGCACGACAGGGGAAAGTGAAAAACTGTTTTTT
. | TRBJ2-7 | TRBV24-1 | TRBD1 | CATSGTGDYEQYF | TGTGCCACCAGCGGGACAGGGGACTACGAGCAGTACTTC
. | TRBJ2-5 | TRBV11-2 | TRBD2 | CASNSLAGSIETQYF | TGTGCCAGCAATAGCCTAGCGGGATCGATAGAGACCCAGTACTTC
. | TRBJ2-1 | TRBV7-8 | TRBD2 | CASSLDLGEGNEQFF | TGTGCCAGCAGCTTAGATTTGGGGGAGGGAAATGAGCAGTTCTTC
. | TRBJ2-7 | TRBV15 | TRBD2 | CATSRDNAGGYEQYF | TGTGCCACCAGCAGAGATAACGCGGGAGGCTACGAGCAGTACTTC
. | TRBJ1-4 | TRBV7-9 | TRBD1 | CASSTGQGSANEKLFF | TGTGCCAGCAGCACCGGACAGGGAAGTGCTAATGAAAAACTGTTTTTT
. | TRBJ1-2 | TRBV29-1 | TRBD1 | CSVETGGRNYGYTF | TGCAGCGTTGAAACAGGGGGTAGAAACTATGGCTACACCTTC
. | TRBJ1-5 | TRBV5-1 | TRBD1 | CASSLEGAQGQPQHF | TGCGCCAGCAGCTTGGAGGGGGCTCAGGGTCAGCCCCAGCATTTT
. | TRBJ1-6 | TRBV18 | TRBD1 | CASSSDRGYNSPLHF | TGTGCCAGCTCATCCGACAGGGGCTATAATTCACCCCTCCACTTT
once | TRBJ2-7 | TRBV7-9 | TRBD1 | CASRKAGTGSYEQYF | TGTGCCAGCAGGAAGGCCGGGACAGGCTCCTACGAGCAGTACTTC
. | TRBJ1-5 | TRBV6-5 | . | CASSYSAGQHF | TGTGCCAGCAGTTACTCCGCGGGACAGCATTTT
. | TRBJ2-1 | TRBV7-9 | TRBD2 | CASSPASGGDPEQFF | TGTGCCAGCAGCCCGGCTAGCGGGGGAGACCCAGAGCAGTTCTTC
. | TRBJ2-1 | TRBV7-9 | TRBD1 | CASSPGGREQFF | TGTGCCAGCAGCCCAGGGGGTAGGGAGCAGTTCTTC
. | TRBJ2-4 | TRBV5-1 | TRBD2 | CASSLPGLAGKNIQYF | TGCGCCAGCAGCTTGCCTGGACTAGCGGGCAAAAACATTCAGTACTTC
. | TRBJ2-7 | TRBV3-1/TRBV3-2 | . | CASSQDLGALFHEQYF | TGTGCCAGCAGCCAAGATTTGGGGGCCTTGTTCCACGAGCAGTACTTC
. | TRBJ1-5 | TRBV12-3/TRBV12-4 | . | CASSVGVGQPQHF | TGTGCCAGCAGTGTCGGGGTGGGTCAGCCCCAGCATTTT
once | TRBJ1-2 | TRBV18 | TRBD1 | CASSPPGQSNYGYTF | TGTGCCAGCTCACCTCCGGGACAGAGTAACTATGGCTACACCTTC
. | TRBJ1-3 | TRBV30 | . | CAWSKDSEGNTIYF | TGTGCCTGGAGTAAAGACAGCGAAGGAAACACCATATATTTT
. | TRBJ2-3 | TRBV19 | TRBD1 | CASRTGYYGTDTQYF | TGTGCCAGTAGGACAGGGTATTATGGCACAGATACGCAGTATTTT
. | TRBJ2-7 | TRBV3-1/TRBV3-2 | TRBD1 | CASSRQGQGRAYEQYF | TGTGCCAGCAGCCGCCAGGGACAGGGACGCGCCTACGAGCAGTACTTC
. | TRBJ2-1 | TRBV24-1 | . | CATSSTSSPSYNEQFF | TGTGCCACCAGTTCTACTAGTAGTCCCTCCTACAATGAGCAGTTCTTC
. | TRBJ2-1 | TRBV18 | TRBD1 | CASSLSDRGVEQFF | TGTGCCAGCTCTCTATCAGACAGGGGGGTTGAGCAGTTCTTC
. | TRBJ2-7 | TRBV13 | . | CASSKSWGRYEQYF | TGTGCCAGCAGCAAAAGTTGGGGGCGGTACGAGCAGTACTTC